This is a list of T cell receptor beta chains from one sample in a study of blood T cell repertoires in COVID-19. Some clones are missing from TCRdb's copy, which holds only in-frame ones; the method was immunoSEQ multiplex PCR. The sample lists 250,000 or so clones, roughly 88% occurring once. Sequenced sample: peripheral blood. These receptors originate from a woman in her 30s with active or convalescent COVID-19. Both conserved end residues are trimmed from each CDR3. The order of the fields is D gene, J gene, V gene, CDR3 protein. The D gene is left open where the match is weak.

>TRBD1|TRBJ1-4|TRBV7-2
ASSYIQGGLEKLF
>NA|TRBJ1-1|TRBV25-1
ASTLGVTEAF
>TRBD1|TRBJ2-1|TRBV7-3
ASSLQGTGFGNEQF
>TRBD2|TRBJ2-1|TRBV5-1
ASSLLAGGKNEQF
>TRBD2|TRBJ2-7|TRBV11-2
ASSLASGSSYEQY
>TRBD1|TRBJ1-2|TRBV19
ASSIRLTGQGIYGYT
>NA|TRBJ1-5|TRBV18
ASSPGRGQPQH
>NA|TRBJ2-5|TRBV19
ASSWAGVGETQY
>TRBD1|TRBJ1-2|TRBV12-3/TRBV12-4
ASSPDRGIGYT
>TRBD1|TRBJ1-1|TRBV6-5
ASSYSSGDSNTEAF
>NA|TRBJ2-5|TRBV10-3
AMGGGLGETQY
>NA|TRBJ2-7|TRBV7-2
ASQEGLAKYEQY
>TRBD1|TRBJ2-1|TRBV4-3
ASSRRSRDRYNEQF
>TRBD1|TRBJ1-2|TRBV24-1
ATSDRWDRGGYT
>NA|TRBJ2-1|TRBV21-1
ASSGESEQF
>TRBD2|TRBJ2-1|TRBV9
ASSDDGGAYNEQF
>TRBD1|TRBJ1-2|TRBV6-6
ASSYDRDYGYT
>NA|TRBJ2-5|TRBV3-1/TRBV3-2
ASSQQLETQY
>TRBD2|TRBJ2-5|TRBV11-2
ASSLGRGGRETQY
>NA|TRBJ2-7|TRBV15
ATSRDRGFSYEQY
>NA|TRBJ2-5|TRBV30
AWRAGGGSTRETQY
>NA|TRBJ1-5|TRBV19
ASSTLVGLPCL
>NA|TRBJ1-1|TRBV5-1
ASSASGMNTEAF
>TRBD1|TRBJ2-7|TRBV2
ASSPTGALYEQY
>NA|TRBJ1-1|TRBV28
ASSSSGAEAF
>TRBD1|TRBJ1-4|TRBV14
ASSQSRFQGDDEKLF
>NA|TRBJ1-1|TRBV4-3
ASSQDITGGTYTEAF
>NA|TRBJ2-5|TRBV6-2/TRBV6-3
ASSPSTGSFQETQY
>TRBD1|TRBJ1-5|TRBV18
ASSPKGAANQPQH
>NA|TRBJ2-5|TRBV9
ASSVGSETQY
>TRBD1|TRBJ2-3|TRBV14
ASMDRVTDTQY
>NA|TRBJ2-1|TRBV4-3
ASSQDSRAWEQF
>NA|TRBJ1-1|TRBV5-6
ASSLGANTEAF
>NA|TRBJ2-5|TRBV3-1/TRBV3-2
ASSQGSGLRETQY
>TRBD2|TRBJ2-7|TRBV7-2
ASSTSSGGRTYEQY
>NA|TRBJ1-4|TRBV5-6
ASSLLQGLPEKLF
>TRBD1|TRBJ1-1|TRBV3-1/TRBV3-2
ASSQDRGDRVWWNTEAF
>TRBD1|TRBJ2-5|TRBV10-1
ASRTTKGQGDGETQY
>NA|TRBJ2-5|TRBV21-1
ASRQGLEETQY
>NA|TRBJ2-3|TRBV7-2
ASSSSTRSTDTQY
>TRBD1|TRBJ1-2|TRBV7-2
ASSLRAGGDGGYT
>TRBD2|TRBJ2-5|TRBV30
AWSGAGEETQY
>NA|TRBJ2-5|TRBV20-1
SAGGSGLKY